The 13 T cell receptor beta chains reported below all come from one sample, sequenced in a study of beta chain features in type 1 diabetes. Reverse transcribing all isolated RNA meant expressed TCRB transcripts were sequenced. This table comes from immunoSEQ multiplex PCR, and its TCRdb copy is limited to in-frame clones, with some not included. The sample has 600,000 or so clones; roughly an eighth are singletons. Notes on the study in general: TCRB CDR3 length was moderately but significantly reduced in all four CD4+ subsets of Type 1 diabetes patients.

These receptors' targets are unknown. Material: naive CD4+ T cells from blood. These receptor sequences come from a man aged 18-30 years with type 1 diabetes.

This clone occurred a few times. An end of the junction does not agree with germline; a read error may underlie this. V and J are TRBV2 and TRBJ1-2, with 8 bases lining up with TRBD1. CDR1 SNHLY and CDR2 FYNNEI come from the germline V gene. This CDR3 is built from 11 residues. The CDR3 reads CASSLTGDPIF. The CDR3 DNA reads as TGTGCCAGCAGTTTGACAGGGGACCCGATCTTC.

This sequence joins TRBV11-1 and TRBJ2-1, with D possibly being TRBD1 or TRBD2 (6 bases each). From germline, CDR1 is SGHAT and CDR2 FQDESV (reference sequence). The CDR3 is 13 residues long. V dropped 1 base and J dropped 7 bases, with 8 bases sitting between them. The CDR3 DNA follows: TGTGCCAGCAGCTTAGGAGGGGGGAATGAGCAGTTCTTC. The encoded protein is CASSLGGGNEQFF.

CDR3 sequence reads: CASSYSSGQGLNEQFF. CDR3 bases: TGTGCCAGCAGTTACTCGTCTGGACAGGGTCTCAATGAGCAGTTCTTC. The chain combines TRBV6-5 with TRBJ2-1, with 8 nucleotides matching TRBD1. There are 16 residues in the CDR3. V was pared by 0 bases and J by 6 bases, with 7 bases of the junction left unmatched. From germline, CDR1 is MNHEY and CDR2 SVGAGI.

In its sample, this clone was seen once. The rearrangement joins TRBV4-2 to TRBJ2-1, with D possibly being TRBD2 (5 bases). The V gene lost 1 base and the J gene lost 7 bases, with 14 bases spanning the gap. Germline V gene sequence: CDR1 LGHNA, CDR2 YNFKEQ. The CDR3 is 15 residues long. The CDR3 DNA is TGTGCCAGCAGCCAAGTTGGTCAGAGGGCTAATGAGCAGTTCTTC. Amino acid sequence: CASSQVGQRANEQFF.

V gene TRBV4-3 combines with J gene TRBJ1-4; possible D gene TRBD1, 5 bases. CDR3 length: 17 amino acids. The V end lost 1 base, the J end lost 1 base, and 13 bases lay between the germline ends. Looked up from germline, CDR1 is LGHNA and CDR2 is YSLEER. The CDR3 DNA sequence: TGCGCCAGCAGCCAAGCTTTCGCGGACATAACTAATGAAAAACTGTTTTTT. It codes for CASSQAFADITNEKLFF.

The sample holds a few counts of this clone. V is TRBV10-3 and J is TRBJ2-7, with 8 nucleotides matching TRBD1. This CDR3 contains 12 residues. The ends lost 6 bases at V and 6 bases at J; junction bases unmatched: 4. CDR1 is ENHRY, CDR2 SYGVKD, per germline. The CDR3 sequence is CAIRRDRGEQYF. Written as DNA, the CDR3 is TGTGCCATCAGGAGAGACAGGGGCGAGCAGTACTTC.

As DNA, the CDR3 is TGTGCCAGCAGCGGTAGACAGGGGATCGGCTATGGCTACACCTTC. Translation gives CASSGRQGIGYGYTF. This chain uses TRBV9 with TRBJ1-2; the match to TRBD1 covers 8 bases. V gave up 3 bases and J gave up 4 bases; unmatched junction bases: 8. The germline gives CDR1 SGDLS, CDR2 YYNGEE. CDR3 length equals 15 residues.

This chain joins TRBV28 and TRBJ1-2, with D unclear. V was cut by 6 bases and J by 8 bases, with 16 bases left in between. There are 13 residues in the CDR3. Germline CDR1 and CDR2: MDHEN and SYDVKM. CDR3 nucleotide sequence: TGTGCCAGCAGCCTTACAGTCCCCGCGGGCTACACCTTC. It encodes CASSLTVPAGYTF.

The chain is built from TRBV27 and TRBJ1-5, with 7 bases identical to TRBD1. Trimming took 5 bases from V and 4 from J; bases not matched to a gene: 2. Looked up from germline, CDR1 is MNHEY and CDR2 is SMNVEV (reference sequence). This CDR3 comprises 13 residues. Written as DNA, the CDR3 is TGTGCCAGCAGTCCGGACAGGAATCAGCCCCAGCATTTT. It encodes CASSPDRNQPQHF.

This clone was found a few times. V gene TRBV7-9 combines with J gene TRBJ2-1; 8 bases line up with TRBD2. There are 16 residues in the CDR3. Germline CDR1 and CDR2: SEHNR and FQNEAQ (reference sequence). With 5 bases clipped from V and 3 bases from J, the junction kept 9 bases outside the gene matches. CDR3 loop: CASSLNSGKLYNEQFF. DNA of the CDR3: TGTGCCAGCAGCCTAAATAGCGGGAAGCTCTACAATGAGCAGTTCTTC. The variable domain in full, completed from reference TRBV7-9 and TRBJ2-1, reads DTGVSQNPRHKITKRGQNVTFRCDPISEHNRLYWYRQTLGQGPEFLTYFQNEAQLEKSRLLSDRFSAERPKGSFSTLEIQRTEQGDSAMYLCASSLNSGKLYNEQFFGPGTRLTVL.

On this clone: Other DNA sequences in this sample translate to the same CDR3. The CDR3 spells CASSVGVGNEQFF. CDR3 nucleotide sequence: TGTGCCAGCAGCGTAGGGGTCGGAAATGAGCAGTTCTTC. V is TRBV9 and J is TRBJ2-1, with unresolved D. V lost 0 bases, J lost 7 bases, and 8 bases lay in between. From germline, CDR1 is SGDLS and CDR2 YYNGEE. This CDR3 region has 13 residues.

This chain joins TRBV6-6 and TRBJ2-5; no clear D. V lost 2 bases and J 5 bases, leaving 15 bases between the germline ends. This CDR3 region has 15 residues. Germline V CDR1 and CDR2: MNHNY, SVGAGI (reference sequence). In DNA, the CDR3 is TGTGCCAGCAGTTACGGCCAGGCCCTCTGGGAGACCCAGTACTTC. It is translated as CASSYGQALWETQYF.

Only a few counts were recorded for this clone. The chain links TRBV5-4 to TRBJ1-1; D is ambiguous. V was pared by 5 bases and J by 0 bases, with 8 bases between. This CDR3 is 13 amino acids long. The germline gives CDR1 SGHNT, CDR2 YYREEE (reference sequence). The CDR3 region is CASRGRLNTEAFF. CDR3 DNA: TGTGCCAGCAGAGGCAGACTGAACACTGAAGCTTTCTTT.